Listed below are T cell receptor beta chains from one sample, sequenced in a study of a mutant IDH1 vaccine in newly diagnosed glioma. Only in-frame clones appear in the TCRdb table, and some are missing; sequencing was by immunoSEQ multiplex PCR. Of tens of thousands of clones listed, roughly four fifths are singletons. The specimen comprised PBMCs, sampled from a glioma patient treated with radiotherapy, temozolomide or both. These receptors all stem from a man in his thirties or forties with glioma. Both conserved end residues are part of each CDR3. A D gene is named only where the DNA matches it firmly. Only part of the rows carry a size: once, few, many, or a class if the clone is expanded.

j_call: TRBJ1-4; d_call: NA; v_call: TRBV5-6; clone_size: NA; cdr3_nt: TGTGCCAGCAGCTCCTGGGGGGGAACTAATGAAAAACTGTTTTTT; cdr3_aa: CASSSWGGTNEKLFF
j_call: TRBJ1-5; d_call: NA; v_call: TRBV2; clone_size: once; cdr3_nt: TGTGCCGTCCGAGCCACTCGGGACGGATTTAATCAGCCCCAGCATTTT; cdr3_aa: CAVRATRDGFNQPQHF
j_call: TRBJ2-6; d_call: NA; v_call: TRBV6-1; clone_size: NA; cdr3_nt: TGTGCCAGCAGTGAAGGGGACCGATTGGGGGCCAACGTCCTGACTTTC; cdr3_aa: CASSEGDRLGANVLTF
j_call: TRBJ1-1; d_call: NA; v_call: TRBV10-3; clone_size: few; cdr3_nt: TGTGCCATCAGTGGGCCTACAGGGTCCAACACTGAAGCTTTCTTT; cdr3_aa: CAISGPTGSNTEAFF
j_call: TRBJ2-1; d_call: NA; v_call: TRBV15; clone_size: NA; cdr3_nt: TGTGCCACCAGCAGAGGTTCGGGGGCGGCCTCCTCCTACAATGAGCAGTTCTTC; cdr3_aa: CATSRGSGAASSYNEQFF
j_call: TRBJ2-7; d_call: TRBD2; v_call: TRBV6-5; clone_size: few; cdr3_nt: TGTGCCAGCAGTCAGAGCGGGAGGAGGGGCTACGAGCAGTACTTC; cdr3_aa: CASSQSGRRGYEQYF
j_call: TRBJ1-1; d_call: TRBD1; v_call: TRBV7-9; clone_size: few; cdr3_nt: TGTGCCAGCAAAGGACAGGGCCCAGAAGCTTTCTTT; cdr3_aa: CASKGQGPEAFF
j_call: TRBJ2-5; d_call: NA; v_call: TRBV27; clone_size: once; cdr3_nt: TGTGCCAGCAGTTCCCCGATCCAAGAGACCCAGTACTTC; cdr3_aa: CASSSPIQETQYF
j_call: TRBJ2-5; d_call: NA; v_call: TRBV5-1; clone_size: NA; cdr3_nt: TGCGCCAGCAGCTTGGGCCTCGAGGTTCCGGAGACCCAGTACTTC; cdr3_aa: CASSLGLEVPETQYF
j_call: TRBJ2-5; d_call: NA; v_call: TRBV5-5; clone_size: NA; cdr3_nt: TGTGCCAGCAGCTTGGGGCGGCAAGAGACCCAGTACTTC; cdr3_aa: CASSLGRQETQYF
j_call: TRBJ2-7; d_call: NA; v_call: TRBV6-1; clone_size: NA; cdr3_nt: TGTGCCAGCAGTGAGGGGTACGAGCAGTACTTC; cdr3_aa: CASSEGYEQYF
j_call: TRBJ2-2; d_call: NA; v_call: TRBV7-2; clone_size: NA; cdr3_nt: TGTGCCAGCAGCTTAATGGCTAGAAACACCGGGGAGCTGTTTTTT; cdr3_aa: CASSLMARNTGELFF
j_call: TRBJ1-2; d_call: TRBD1; v_call: TRBV11-2; clone_size: NA; cdr3_nt: TGTGCCAGCAGGGGACAGACTAACTATGGCTACACCTTC; cdr3_aa: CASRGQTNYGYTF
j_call: TRBJ1-5; d_call: NA; v_call: TRBV6-6; clone_size: NA; cdr3_nt: TGTGCCAGCAGGGAGGGGGGACAGCCCCAGCATTTT; cdr3_aa: CASREGGQPQHF
j_call: TRBJ2-1; d_call: NA; v_call: TRBV10-3; clone_size: NA; cdr3_nt: TGTGCCATCAGTGCAGGGTCAGGTGCTAGTGAGAGGGGGAATGAGCAGTTCTTC; cdr3_aa: CAISAGSGASERGNEQFF
j_call: TRBJ2-3; d_call: NA; v_call: TRBV9; clone_size: NA; cdr3_nt: TGTGCCAGCAGCGTAGACGACAGCACAGATACGCAGTATTTT; cdr3_aa: CASSVDDSTDTQYF
j_call: TRBJ1-1; d_call: NA; v_call: TRBV5-1; clone_size: NA; cdr3_nt: TGCGCCAGCAGCTTGGTTATGGATCCAAGCGCTGAAGCTTTCTTT; cdr3_aa: CASSLVMDPSAEAFF
j_call: TRBJ1-6; d_call: NA; v_call: TRBV2; clone_size: NA; cdr3_nt: TGTGCCAGCAGTGGTGGGGGCTCCTATAATTCACCCCTCCACTTT; cdr3_aa: CASSGGGSYNSPLHF
j_call: TRBJ1-2; d_call: TRBD1; v_call: TRBV6-1; clone_size: NA; cdr3_nt: TGTGCCAGCAGCCCGTGGGACAGCGTTAACTATGGCTACACCTTC; cdr3_aa: CASSPWDSVNYGYTF
j_call: TRBJ1-1; d_call: TRBD1; v_call: TRBV5-1; clone_size: NA; cdr3_nt: TGCGCCAGCAAGCAGGGGGAAGATAACACTGAAGCTTTCTTT; cdr3_aa: CASKQGEDNTEAFF